One and the same sample provided the 10 T cell receptor beta chains below, sequenced in a study of shared clonotypes between healthy human individuals. Sequencing was performed with immunoSEQ multiplex PCR; in TCRdb, only in-frame clones are kept and a portion is missing. The data contain 2 million to 2.5 million clones, roughly 93% of them seen just once; the ten biggest clones take up about 0.39%. Sequenced: naive CD4+ T cells from PBMCs. Described subset: CD45RA+ positively selected. Receptor source: a man aged 18 to 29 in good health. Some clones in this sample may be carry-over from other donors' samples.

The CDR3, as DNA: TGTGCCTGGAGTGAGGGTAGACGACTATACGAGCAGTACTTC. This encodes CAWSEGRRLYEQYF. V gene TRBV30 combines with J gene TRBJ2-7, with D maybe TRBD2 (5 bases). CDR3 length: 14 residues. Trimming stripped 1 base from V and 4 bases from J, with 14 bases between. Germline V CDR1 and CDR2: GTSNPN, SVGIG (reference sequence).

The chain employs TRBV5-4 and TRBJ2-5; TRBD2 matches at 10 bases. The germline CDR1 and CDR2 sequences are SGHNT and YYREEE (reference sequence). This CDR3 spans 15 amino acids. J gave up 4 bases and V 1 base, and 4 bases lay outside the gene matches. The chain's CDR3 is CASSLTSGITETQYF. The CDR3 DNA follows: TGTGCCAGCAGCTTGACTAGCGGGATCACAGAGACCCAGTACTTC.

The chain links TRBV6-5 to TRBJ1-5, with a tentative D call TRBD1 (5 bases). In germline, CDR1 is MNHEY, CDR2 SVGAGI. This CDR3 contains 13 residues. V lost 5 bases and J 7 bases, leaving 12 bases between the germline ends. CDR3: CASSLTEGQPQHF. The CDR3 nucleotides are TGTGCCAGCAGTCTGACGGAGGGGCAGCCCCAGCATTTT.

With respect to this clone: A junction boundary mismatches the germline segment, possibly from a read error. This sequence joins TRBV6-4 and TRBJ2-3; 14 bases fit TRBD2. The CDR3 is made up of 16 amino acids. Germline values: CDR1 MRHNA, CDR2 SNTAGT. CDR3 protein: CASSAGTSGSTDTQYF. The CDR3 region has the DNA TGTGCCAGCAGCGCCGGGACTAGCGGGAGCACGGATACGCAGTATTTT.

The rearrangement joins TRBV2 to TRBJ1-2, with 11 bases identical to TRBD1. After removal of 4 bases from V and 7 bases from J, the junction contained 2 bases not matched to a gene. Germline-derived CDR1 and CDR2 are SNHLY and FYNNEI. This CDR3 comprises 13 residues. The CDR3 spells CASSGTGGSGYTF. In nucleotides, the CDR3 is TGTGCCAGCAGTGGGACAGGGGGCAGTGGCTACACCTTC.

The rearrangement joins TRBV30 to TRBJ2-7; 7 bases line up with TRBD2. Germline CDR1 GTSNPN, CDR2 SVGIG (reference sequence). The CDR3 extends over 12 amino acids. J was trimmed by 2 bases and V by 3 bases; bases with no gene match: 1. Here the CDR3 DNA reads TGTGCCTGGAGGGGGGGGACCTACGAGCAGTACTTC. It translates to CAWRGGTYEQYF.

V gene TRBV5-6 combines with J gene TRBJ2-7; TRBD2 matches at 10 bases. The CDR3 extends over 18 amino acids. V lost 1 base to trimming and J lost 4 bases; unmatched junction nucleotides: 14. The germline V gene has CDR1 SGHDT and CDR2 YYEEEE. CDR3 coding DNA: TGTGCCAGCAGCTTGTGGGCTAGCGGGAGCAAGCAGATTTACGAGCAGTACTTC. This translates into CASSLWASGSKQIYEQYF.

In the case of this clone: Other DNA sequences from this sample encode an identical CDR3 as well. This sequence joins TRBV5-1 and TRBJ2-5; D is perhaps TRBD1 or TRBD2 (5 bases each). With 0 bases removed from V and 1 base from J, the gap between germline ends came to 10 bases. The germline V gene encodes CDR1 SGHRS and CDR2 YFSETQ. The CDR3 is made up of 15 amino acids. The CDR3 DNA reads TGCGCCAGCAGCTTGGGAGGGGCCAGCCAAGAGACCCAGTACTTC. Amino acid sequence: CASSLGGASQETQYF.

The V gene is TRBV27, the J gene TRBJ2-3; 7 bases are a match to TRBD1. Germline V gene sequence: CDR1 MNHEY, CDR2 SMNVEV (reference sequence). The CDR3 length is 14 residues. V trimming: 3 bases; J trimming: 5 bases; junction bases outside the gene matches: 5. CDR3 loop: CASSFRDRGDTQYF. The CDR3, as DNA: TGTGCCAGCAGTTTTAGGGACAGAGGAGATACGCAGTATTTT.

V gene TRBV9 combines with J gene TRBJ2-7; 8 bases align to TRBD1. Germline CDR1 reads SGDLS; CDR2 reads YYNGEE. V was pared by 2 bases and J by 3 bases, with 4 bases of the junction left unmatched. This CDR3 has 14 amino acids. CDR3 region: CASSVGQARYEQYF. The CDR3 region has the DNA TGTGCCAGCAGCGTGGGACAGGCCCGCTACGAGCAGTACTTC.